This T cell receptor (beta chain) was documented in a study of blood T cell repertoires in COVID-19. In the study overall: Acute and convalescent COVID-19 specimens originated in the United States, Italy and Spain. The analysed material was cDNA or gDNA that came from T cells, B-cell-depleted T cells, or PBMCs.

Patients from Seattle were sampled longitudinally, starting during active infection. CDR1 and CDR2 (germline): SGDLS, YYNGEE. The CDR3 is made up of 15 amino acids. With 2 bases removed from V and 4 bases from J, the gap between germline ends came to 15 bases. Per the original data handling: Amplification of reference gene primers provided the estimated nucleated cell counts. Assay used: immunoSEQ multiplex PCR; TCRdb lists only in-frame clones, some missing. V, J and clone size are taken as reported in that table, and D and trimming were inferred from the DNA itself. The data show about 420,000 clones, around 90% seen once.

The chain employs TRBV9 and TRBJ1-1; D gene uncertain. This TCR was recovered from a man in his late teens or twenties with COVID-19, enrolled during active disease. Sequenced: peripheral blood. CDR3 coding DNA: TGTGCCAGCAGCGTCCTGTCCACCGTGAGCACTGAAGCTTTCTTT. As protein: CASSVLSTVSTEAFF.